A single sample gave rise to the 15 T cell receptor beta chains below, sequenced in a study of blood T cell repertoires in COVID-19. Clones were read by immunoSEQ multiplex PCR, and TCRdb kept only the in-frame ones, dropping some. The sample includes 15,000 to 20,000 clones, roughly nine tenths of them seen just once. The sequenced material came from peripheral blood. The receptors come from a man between 45 and 60 years old with active COVID-19.

For the CDR3, the DNA is TGTGCCAGCAGCTTCTCAGCGGTTGACAATGAGCAGTTCTTC. Residues: CASSFSAVDNEQFF. The chain is built from TRBV7-3 and TRBJ2-1, with a possible D match to TRBD2 (5 bases). From germline, CDR1 is SGHTA and CDR2 FQGTGA. Deletions cut 3 bases from V and 5 bases from J, with 11 bases between. CDR3 size: 14 residues.

In DNA, the CDR3 is TGTGCCAGCAGCTTGTGGGGGCCCGGGGAGCTGTTTTTT. Its protein product is CASSLWGPGELFF. V gene TRBV7-8 combines with J gene TRBJ2-2, with D tentatively TRBD1 (6 bases). Trimming shortened V by 3 bases and J by 6 bases, and 8 bases separated the two germline ends. Germline CDR1 and CDR2: SGHVS and FQNEAQ. CDR3 length: 13 amino acids.

This chain links TRBV5-1 with TRBJ1-2; 11 nucleotides align to TRBD1. Trimming at V came to 5 bases and at J to 6 bases, leaving 9 bases not matched to a gene. Germline-derived CDR1 and CDR2 are SGHRS and YFSETQ. The CDR3 is 15 residues long. In nucleotides, the CDR3 is TGCGCCAGCAGTTTCCCGGGACAGGGGGTGCATGGCTACACCTTC. Encoded protein: CASSFPGQGVHGYTF.

The rearrangement joins TRBV9 to TRBJ2-1, with a possible D match to TRBD2 (6 bases). The CDR3 has 13 amino acids. Per germline, CDR1 SGDLS and CDR2 YYNGEE. Deletions cut 0 bases from V and 7 bases from J, with 8 bases between. Written as DNA, the CDR3 is TGTGCCAGCAGCGTAGTGGAGGGGAATGAGCAGTTCTTC. It codes for CASSVVEGNEQFF. Full variable domain (outside the CDR3, taken from reference TRBV9 and TRBJ2-1): DSGVTQTPKHLITATGQRVTLRCSPRSGDLSVYWYQQSLDQGLQFLIQYYNGEERAKGNILERFSAQQFPDLHSELNLSSLELGDSALYFCASSVVEGNEQFFGPGTRLTVL.

J is TRBJ2-2 and V is TRBV29-1; the D gene is possibly TRBD2 (6 bases). Germline V gene data show CDR1 as SQVTM and CDR2 as ANQGSEA. V lost 7 bases to trimming and J lost 5 bases, with 14 bases between them. This CDR3 has 13 residues. CDR3 coding DNA: TGCAGCGGGGGGTTGGCGGGGACCGGGGAGCTGTTTTTT. Amino acids: CSGGLAGTGELFF.

This sequence joins TRBV7-9 and TRBJ1-2; the match to TRBD1 covers 9 bases. Germline assignment: CDR1 SEHNR and CDR2 FQNEAQ (reference sequence). The CDR3 runs to 15 residues. V shed 4 bases and J 4 bases; nucleotides not matched to a gene: 7. CDR3 in amino acids: CASSSPGQGTYGYTF. Written as DNA, the CDR3 is TGTGCCAGCAGCTCCCCGGGACAGGGTACCTATGGCTACACCTTC. Combining the CDR3 with reference TRBV7-9 and TRBJ1-2 gives the whole variable domain DTGVSQNPRHKITKRGQNVTFRCDPISEHNRLYWYRQTLGQGPEFLTYFQNEAQLEKSRLLSDRFSAERPKGSFSTLEIQRTEQGDSAMYLCASSSPGQGTYGYTFGSGTRLTVV.

The CDR3 spells CASSIGTSGSTDTQYF. CDR3 sequence (DNA): TGTGCCAGCAGCATCGGGACTAGCGGGAGCACAGATACGCAGTATTTT. This chain connects TRBV7-2 to TRBJ2-3; TRBD2 agrees at 12 bases. The J segment lost 0 bases and the V segment lost 5 bases, leaving 3 bases of the junction unmatched. Germline values: CDR1 SGHTA, CDR2 FQGNSA. The length of the CDR3 is 16 residues.

The chain employs TRBV27 and TRBJ2-7; 8 nucleotides agree with TRBD2. The CDR3 consists of 14 residues. V lost 1 base to trimming and J lost 2 bases; unmatched junction nucleotides: 1. The germline gives CDR1 MNHEY, CDR2 SMNVEV (reference sequence). CDR3: CASSLYGRAYEQYF. The CDR3 DNA reads TGTGCCAGCAGTTTATACGGGAGGGCCTACGAGCAGTACTTC.

As DNA, the CDR3 is TGTGCCAGCTCCCCCGGGAAGGGGACTCCCGGCGAGCAGTACTTC. This sequence encodes CASSPGKGTPGEQYF. The V gene is TRBV18, the J gene TRBJ2-7; possible D gene TRBD2, 6 bases. The CDR3 runs 15 residues. Germline V gives CDR1 KGHSH, CDR2 LQKENI. The V end lost 6 bases, the J end lost 6 bases, and 21 bases lay between the germline ends.

The rearrangement links TRBV15 to TRBJ1-2, with D unclear. In germline, CDR1 is LNHNV, CDR2 YYDKDF (reference sequence). Trimming removed 5 bases from V and 4 bases from J, with 11 bases in between. The CDR3 has 13 amino acids. DNA of the CDR3: TGTGCCACCAGCCTCCGGGGTGGCTATGGCTACACCTTC. Protein product: CATSLRGGYGYTF.

This chain links TRBV6-1 with TRBJ1-1; a possible D gene is TRBD1 (6 bases). This CDR3 is 14 amino acids long. Germline-derived CDR1 and CDR2 are MNHNS and SASEGT. Trimming stripped 3 bases from V and 5 bases from J, with 13 bases between. CDR3 sequence (DNA): TGTGCCAGCAGTGACCCCCCAGGGGAGACTGAAGCTTTCTTT. It codes for CASSDPPGETEAFF.

The V gene is TRBV7-3, the J gene TRBJ2-2, with unresolved D. CDR3 length equals 15 residues. The ends were cut back, 5 bases at V and 1 base at J, with 11 bases in the middle. The germline CDR1 and CDR2 sequences are SGHTA and FQGTGA. The CDR3 protein is CASSGNRQNTGELFF. CDR3 coding DNA: TGTGCCAGCAGCGGTAATAGACAGAACACCGGGGAGCTGTTTTTT.

This clone was recorded a few times. The chain links TRBV7-3 to TRBJ1-5; 8 bases line up with TRBD1. Trimming took 3 bases from V and 8 from J; bases not matched to a gene: 3. From germline, CDR1 is SGHTA and CDR2 FQGTGA. This CDR3 spans 13 amino acids. The chain's CDR3 is CASSLDREKPQHF. DNA for the CDR3: TGTGCCAGCAGCTTGGACAGGGAGAAGCCCCAGCATTTT.

The J gene is TRBJ1-6, the V gene TRBV29-1, with D perhaps matching TRBD1 (6 bases). The CDR3 has 13 residues. Germline V gene sequence: CDR1 SQVTM, CDR2 ANQGSEA. V was trimmed by 4 bases and J by 7 bases, leaving 11 bases between them. The CDR3, as DNA: TGCAGCGTTGTCTGTGGACAGAATTCACCCCTCCACTTT. Its protein product is CSVVCGQNSPLHF.

Sample share makes this clone medium-sized. This rearrangement joins TRBV28 to TRBJ1-5, with D possibly being TRBD1 (5 bases). Trimming pared 4 bases from V and 6 bases from J, leaving 10 bases between. Per germline, CDR1 MDHEN and CDR2 SYDVKM. This CDR3 is built from 13 residues. CDR3 bases: TGTGCCAGCAGTTGGACATCGGGTCAGCCCCAGCATTTT. This gives the protein CASSWTSGQPQHF.